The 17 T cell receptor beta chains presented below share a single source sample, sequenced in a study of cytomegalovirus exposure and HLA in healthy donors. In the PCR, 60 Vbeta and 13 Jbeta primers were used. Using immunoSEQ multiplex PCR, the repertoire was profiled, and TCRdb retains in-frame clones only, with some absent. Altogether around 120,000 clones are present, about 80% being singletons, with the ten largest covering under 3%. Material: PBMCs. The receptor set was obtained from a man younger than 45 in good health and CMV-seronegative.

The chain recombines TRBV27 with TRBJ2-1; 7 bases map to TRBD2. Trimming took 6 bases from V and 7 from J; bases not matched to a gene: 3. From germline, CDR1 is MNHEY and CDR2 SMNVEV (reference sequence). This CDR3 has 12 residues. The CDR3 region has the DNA TGTGCCAGCAGCCAAGCGGGGAATGAGCAGTTCTTC. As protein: CASSQAGNEQFF.

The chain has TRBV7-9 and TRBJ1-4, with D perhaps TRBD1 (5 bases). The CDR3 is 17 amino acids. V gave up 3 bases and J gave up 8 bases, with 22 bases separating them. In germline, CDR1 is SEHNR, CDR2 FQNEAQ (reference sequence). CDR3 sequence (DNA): TGTGCCAGCAGCTTCCCACAGATACTAAAAAGACAGGAAAAACTGTTTTTT. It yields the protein CASSFPQILKRQEKLFF.

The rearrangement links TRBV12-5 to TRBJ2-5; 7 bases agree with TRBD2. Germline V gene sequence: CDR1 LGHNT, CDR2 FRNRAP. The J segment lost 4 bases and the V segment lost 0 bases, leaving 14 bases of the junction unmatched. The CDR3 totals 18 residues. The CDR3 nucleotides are TGTGCTAGTGGTTTGGTATCAATTCGGGAGGCCCCAGGAGAGACCCAGTACTTC. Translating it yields CASGLVSIREAPGETQYF.

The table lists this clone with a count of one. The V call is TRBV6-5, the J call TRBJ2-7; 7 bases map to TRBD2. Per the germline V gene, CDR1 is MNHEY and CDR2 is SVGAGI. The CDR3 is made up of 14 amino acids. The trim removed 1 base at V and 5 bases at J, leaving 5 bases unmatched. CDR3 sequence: CASSYYGGTNEQYF. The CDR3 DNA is TGTGCCAGCAGTTACTACGGGGGGACCAACGAGCAGTACTTC.

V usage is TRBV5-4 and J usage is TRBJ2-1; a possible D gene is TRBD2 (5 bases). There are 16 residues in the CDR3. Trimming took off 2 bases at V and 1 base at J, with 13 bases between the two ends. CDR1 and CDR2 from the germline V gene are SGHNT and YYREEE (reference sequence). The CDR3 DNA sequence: TGTGCCAGCAGCTTTGATCTAGCAACATCCTACAATGAGCAGTTCTTC. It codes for CASSFDLATSYNEQFF.

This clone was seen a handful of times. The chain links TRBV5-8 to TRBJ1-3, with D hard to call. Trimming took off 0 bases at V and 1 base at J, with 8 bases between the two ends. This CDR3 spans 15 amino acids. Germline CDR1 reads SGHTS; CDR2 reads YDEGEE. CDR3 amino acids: CASSLVRDSGNTIYF. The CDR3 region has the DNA TGTGCCAGCAGCTTGGTGCGGGATTCTGGAAACACCATATATTTT. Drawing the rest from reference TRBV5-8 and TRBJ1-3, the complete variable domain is EAGVTQSPTHLIKTRGQQATLRCSPISGHTSVYWYQQALGLGLQFLLWYDEGEERNRGNFPPRFSGRQFPNYSSELNVNALELEDSALYLCASSLVRDSGNTIYFGEGSWLTVV.

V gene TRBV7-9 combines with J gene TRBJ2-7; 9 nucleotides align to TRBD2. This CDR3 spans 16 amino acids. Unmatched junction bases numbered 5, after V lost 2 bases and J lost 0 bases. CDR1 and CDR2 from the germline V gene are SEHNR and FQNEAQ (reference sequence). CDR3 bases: TGTGCCAGCAGCTTAATCCGCGGGAGGGCCTCCTACGAGCAGTACTTC. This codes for CASSLIRGRASYEQYF.

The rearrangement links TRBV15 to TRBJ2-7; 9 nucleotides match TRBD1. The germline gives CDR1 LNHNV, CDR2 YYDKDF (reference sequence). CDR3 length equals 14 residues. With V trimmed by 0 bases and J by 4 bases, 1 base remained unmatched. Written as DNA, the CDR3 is TGTGCCACCAGCAGAGAACAGGGGGCGTACGAGCAGTACTTC. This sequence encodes CATSREQGAYEQYF. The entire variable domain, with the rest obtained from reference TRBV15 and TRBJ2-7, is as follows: DAMVIQNPRYQVTQFGKPVTLSCSQTLNHNVMYWYQQKSSQAPKLLFHYYDKDFNNEADTPDNFQSRRPNTSFCFLDIRSPGLGDTAMYLCATSREQGAYEQYFGPGTRLTVT.

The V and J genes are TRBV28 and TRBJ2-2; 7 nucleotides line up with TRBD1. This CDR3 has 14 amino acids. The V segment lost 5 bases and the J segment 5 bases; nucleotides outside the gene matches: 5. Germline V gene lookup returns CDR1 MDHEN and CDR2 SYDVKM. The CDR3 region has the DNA TGTGCCAGCAGTGTGACAGGGTTAACCGGGGAGCTGTTTTTT. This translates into CASSVTGLTGELFF.

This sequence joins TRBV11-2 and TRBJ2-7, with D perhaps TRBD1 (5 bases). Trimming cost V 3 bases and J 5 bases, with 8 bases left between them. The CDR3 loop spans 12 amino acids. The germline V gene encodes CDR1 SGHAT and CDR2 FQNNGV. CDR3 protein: CASSFQGNEQYF. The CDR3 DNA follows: TGTGCCAGCAGCTTCCAGGGCAACGAGCAGTACTTC.

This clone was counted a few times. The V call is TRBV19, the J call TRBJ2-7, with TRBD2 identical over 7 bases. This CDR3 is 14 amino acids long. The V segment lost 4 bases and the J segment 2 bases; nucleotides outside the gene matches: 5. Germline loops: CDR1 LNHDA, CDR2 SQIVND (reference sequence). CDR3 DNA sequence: TGTGCCAGTAGTACCGCTGGGGGGGCCTACGAGCAGTACTTC. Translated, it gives CASSTAGGAYEQYF.

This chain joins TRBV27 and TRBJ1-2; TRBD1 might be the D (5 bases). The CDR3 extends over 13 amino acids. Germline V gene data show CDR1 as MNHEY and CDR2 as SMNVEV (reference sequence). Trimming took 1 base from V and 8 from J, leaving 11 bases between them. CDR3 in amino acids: CASSLYVGGGYTF. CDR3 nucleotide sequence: TGTGCCAGCAGTTTATATGTGGGGGGGGGCTACACCTTC.

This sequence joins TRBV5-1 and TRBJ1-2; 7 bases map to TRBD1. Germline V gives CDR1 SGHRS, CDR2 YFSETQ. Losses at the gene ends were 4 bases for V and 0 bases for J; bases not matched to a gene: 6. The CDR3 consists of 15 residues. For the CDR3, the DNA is TGCGCCAGCAGCCCTGACAGGGCGTCTAACTATGGCTACACCTTC. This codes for CASSPDRASNYGYTF.

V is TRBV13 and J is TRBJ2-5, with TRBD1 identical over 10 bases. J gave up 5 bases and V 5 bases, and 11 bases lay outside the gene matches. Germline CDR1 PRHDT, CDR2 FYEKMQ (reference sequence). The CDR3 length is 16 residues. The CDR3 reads CASSHRQGANSETQYF. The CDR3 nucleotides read TGTGCCAGCAGCCACCGACAGGGGGCTAACTCGGAGACCCAGTACTTC.

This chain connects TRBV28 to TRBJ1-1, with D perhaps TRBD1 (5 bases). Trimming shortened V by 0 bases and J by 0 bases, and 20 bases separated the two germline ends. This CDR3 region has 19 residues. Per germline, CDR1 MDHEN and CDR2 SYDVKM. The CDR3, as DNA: TGTGCCAGCAGTTTATGGGGGAGGTTCACAGGTCCTTTGAACACTGAAGCTTTCTTT. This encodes CASSLWGRFTGPLNTEAFF.

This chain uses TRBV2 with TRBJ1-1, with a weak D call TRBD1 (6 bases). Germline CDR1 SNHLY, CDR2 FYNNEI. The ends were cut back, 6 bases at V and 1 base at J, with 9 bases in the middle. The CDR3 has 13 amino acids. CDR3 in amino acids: CASSKQGNTEAFF. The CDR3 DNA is TGTGCCAGCAGCAAACAGGGGAACACTGAAGCTTTCTTT.

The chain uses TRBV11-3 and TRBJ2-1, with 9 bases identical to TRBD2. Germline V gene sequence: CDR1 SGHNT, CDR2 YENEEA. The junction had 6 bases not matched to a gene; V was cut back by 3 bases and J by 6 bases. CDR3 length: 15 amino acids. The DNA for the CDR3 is TGTGCCAGCAGCTTTATCGCGGGAGGGCGCAATGAGCAGTTCTTC. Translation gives CASSFIAGGRNEQFF. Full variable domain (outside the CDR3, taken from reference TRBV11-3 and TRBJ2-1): EAGVVQSPRYKIIEKKQPVAFWCNPISGHNTLYWYLQNLGQGPELLIRYENEEAVDDSQLPKDRFSAERLKGVDSTLKIQPAELGDSAVYLCASSFIAGGRNEQFFGPGTRLTVL.